The clone carrying this T cell receptor beta chain was detected ten times or more. RNA transcripts yielded amplified TCR beta CDR3 regions. A first-round RT-PCR of the TCR CDR3 used the HTBI primer set. TCRdb fed the multiplex PCR reads into MiXCR, producing one record per CDR3 protein. The repertoire consists of about 560,000 distinct CDR3 sequences, with 15% to 20% occurring once and the leading ten covering about 17%. This record comes from a study of T cells in Graves' hyperthyroidism and ophthalmopathy. Germline loops: CDR1 SGHTA, CDR2 FQGNSA. V lost 0 bases and J lost 0; bases outside the gene matches: 5. The CDR3 is 17 amino acids.

The chain joins TRBV7-2 to TRBJ2-1, with 7 bases aligning to TRBD2. The sequencing sample was made of blood. The receptor comes from a woman younger than 35 with Graves' hyperthyroidism. The CDR3 sequence: CASSLALGRNSYNEQFF. The CDR3 DNA sequence: TGTGCCAGCAGCTTAGCCCTCGGGAGGAACTCCTACAATGAGCAGTTCTTC.